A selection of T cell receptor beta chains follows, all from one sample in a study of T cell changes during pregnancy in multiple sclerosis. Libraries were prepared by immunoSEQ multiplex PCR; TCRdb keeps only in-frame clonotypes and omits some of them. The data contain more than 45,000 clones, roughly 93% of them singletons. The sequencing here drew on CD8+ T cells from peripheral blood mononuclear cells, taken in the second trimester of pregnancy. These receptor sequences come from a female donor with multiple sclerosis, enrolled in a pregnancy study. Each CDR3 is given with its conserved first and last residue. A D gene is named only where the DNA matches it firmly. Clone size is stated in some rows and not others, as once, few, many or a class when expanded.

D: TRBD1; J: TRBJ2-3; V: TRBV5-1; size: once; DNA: TGCGCCAGCAGCGGATTGACAGGGACCTCCACAGATACGCAGTATTTT; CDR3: CASSGLTGTSTDTQYF
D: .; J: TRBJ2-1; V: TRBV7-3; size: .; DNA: TGTGCCAGCAGCCCGGGGAACAATGAGCAGTTCTTC; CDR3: CASSPGNNEQFF
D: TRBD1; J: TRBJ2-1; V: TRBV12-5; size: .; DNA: TGTGCTAGTGGCCCAGGGGGCGCGAACAATGAGCAGTTCTTC; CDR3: CASGPGGANNEQFF
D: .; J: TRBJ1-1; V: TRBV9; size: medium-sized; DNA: TGTGCCAGCAGCCCAAGTTATCGGACAACGAACACTGAAGCTTTCTTT; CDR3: CASSPSYRTTNTEAFF
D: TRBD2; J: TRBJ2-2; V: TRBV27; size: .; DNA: TGTGCCAGCAGTTCGCCCAGGGCGGGAGGGCCGAACACCGGGGAGCTGTTTTTT; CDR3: CASSSPRAGGPNTGELFF
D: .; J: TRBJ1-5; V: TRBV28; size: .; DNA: TGTGCCAGCAGTTCCAGGGATAGGGGGTGGTATAGCAATCAGCCCCAGCATTTT; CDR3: CASSSRDRGWYSNQPQHF
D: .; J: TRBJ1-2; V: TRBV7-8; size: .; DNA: TGTGCCAGCAGCACCCGGACAGCGCTCCTCTATGGCTACACCTTC; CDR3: CASSTRTALLYGYTF
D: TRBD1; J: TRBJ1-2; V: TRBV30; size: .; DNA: TGTGCCTGGGGACAGGGTTGGGGCTACACCTTC; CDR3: CAWGQGWGYTF
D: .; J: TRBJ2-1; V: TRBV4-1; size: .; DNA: TGCGCCAGCAGCCAAGGACTGGAGACCTACAATGAGCAGTTCTTC; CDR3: CASSQGLETYNEQFF
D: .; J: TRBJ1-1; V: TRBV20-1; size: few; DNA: TGCAGTGCTATCGGACAGCTTGAAGCTTTCTTT; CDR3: CSAIGQLEAFF